This T cell receptor beta chain was recovered during a study of blood T cell repertoires in COVID-19. CDR1 is MDHEN and CDR2 is SYDVKM in the germline V gene. The CDR3 loop spans 13 amino acids. With 8 bases clipped from V and 3 bases from J, the junction kept 4 bases outside the gene matches. Only in-frame clones appear in the TCRdb table, and some are missing; sequencing was by immunoSEQ multiplex PCR. The table includes approximately 470,000 clones, approximately 86% detected once. Sequences were obtained from PBMCs or T cells enriched from blood (not recorded which). The TCR was taken from a woman under 30 who had recovered from COVID-19. This sequence joins TRBV28 and TRBJ2-1; TRBD1 aligns across 7 bases. As DNA, the CDR3 is TGTGCCAGCCACGACAGGGACTACAATGAGCAGTTCTTC. This codes for CASHDRDYNEQFF. Complete variable domain (other parts from reference TRBV28 and TRBJ2-1): DVKVTQSSRYLVKRTGEKVFLECVQDMDHENMFWYRQDPGLGLRLIYFSYDVKMKEKGDIPEGYSVSREKKERFSLILESASTNQTSMYLCASHDRDYNEQFFGPGTRLTVL.